These T cell receptor beta chains were read from a single sample in a study of shared clonotypes between healthy human individuals. TCRdb keeps only in-frame clones here, not all; method: immunoSEQ multiplex PCR. Among fewer than 850,000 clones listed, more than 70% were seen once. Sequenced material: memory CD4+ T cells sorted from blood. These receptors came from a woman aged 25-40 years in good health. CDR3s include the opening cysteine and the closing phenylalanine or tryptophan. The order of the fields is V gene, J gene, CDR3 protein.

TRBV19,TRBJ2-2,CASSIGLAGVVTGELFF
TRBV4-1,TRBJ1-1,CASSQVGQPTEAFF
TRBV6-6,TRBJ2-3,CASSSAGSTDTQYF
TRBV5-8,TRBJ2-5,CASSWGGESGETQYF
TRBV5-1,TRBJ2-3,CASSPTSGRAGDTQYF
TRBV9,TRBJ1-2,CASSVGDRGFGYTF
TRBV7-6,TRBJ1-4,CASSFPRSGREKEKLFF
TRBV4-2,TRBJ2-6,CASSHGGLAGANVLTF
TRBV2,TRBJ2-1,CATKYRESNEQFF
TRBV9,TRBJ1-3,CASSDDLSGNTIYF
TRBV18,TRBJ2-7,CASSPRSSYEQYF
TRBV28,TRBJ2-2,CASRKDFTGELFF
TRBV18,TRBJ2-5,CASSAWGGQETQYF
TRBV11-2,TRBJ2-1,CASSPPQPEQFF
TRBV28,TRBJ1-1,CASSTDRAGTEAFF
TRBV28,TRBJ1-1,CASSPPGKHTEAFF
TRBV6-1,TRBJ1-4,CASSESVEKLFF
TRBV5-1,TRBJ2-2,CASGLAVNTGELFF
TRBV11-2,TRBJ2-1,CASSFQAGGSSYNEQFF
TRBV30,TRBJ1-2,CAWSAGVGYTF
TRBV10-3,TRBJ1-5,CAIRTGDDQPQHF
TRBV7-2,TRBJ1-4,CASSLVSGTTNEKLFF
TRBV29-1,TRBJ2-1,CSGGENEQFF
TRBV27,TRBJ2-2,CASSLSQVAGELFF
TRBV29-1,TRBJ2-1,CSVDWGGRGVSEQFF
TRBV28,TRBJ2-3,CASSAPGLAGGATDTQYF
TRBV9,TRBJ2-1,CASSLRGSRFINEQFF
TRBV6-5,TRBJ1-1,CASRGLTGANTEAFF
TRBV11-2,TRBJ1-1,CASSLVTRPNTEAFF
TRBV7-2,TRBJ2-7,CASSLDRAGDEQYF
TRBV19,TRBJ1-5,CASTLGGNAGQPQHF
TRBV5-1,TRBJ2-7,CASSLTRVDEQYF
TRBV7-9,TRBJ2-7,CASIIGQNSYEQYF
TRBV7-6,TRBJ1-3,CASSTQGRSGNTIYF
TRBV30,TRBJ2-5,CAWEVQGQETRYF
TRBV4-1,TRBJ1-4,CASSQDGTARFANEKLFF
TRBV5-1,TRBJ2-1,CASSSEDSYNEQFF
TRBV9,TRBJ2-1,CASSVLGGISYNEQFF
TRBV2,TRBJ2-2,CASSPIPGLAATGELFF
TRBV2,TRBJ2-3,CASSEVQGTDTQYF
TRBV27,TRBJ2-7,CASRAGTGYYEQYF
TRBV27,TRBJ1-2,CASSPSGQGTRGYTF
TRBV7-6,TRBJ2-5,CASSLGTARETQYF
TRBV5-1,TRBJ2-4,CASSLEMGNTNKNIQYF
TRBV7-9,TRBJ2-2,CGEDRGLSNTGELFF
TRBV19,TRBJ2-1,CASSMHLANEQFF
TRBV10-2,TRBJ2-6,CASSGVQGSSGANVLTF
TRBV5-6,TRBJ1-2,CASSHLAGGNNGYTF
TRBV19,TRBJ2-5,CASRVTGGYGETQYF
TRBV5-1,TRBJ1-1,CASSLAATQSWNTEAFF
TRBV6-1,TRBJ2-2,CASSVRGQGALVGELFF
TRBV5-1,TRBJ2-2,CASYQNTGELFF
TRBV11-3,TRBJ2-1,CASSTGAGRYNEQFF
TRBV28,TRBJ2-1,CASSLGQGRNNEQFF
TRBV29-1,TRBJ1-4,CSVQGAGEKLFF
TRBV18,TRBJ1-4,CASSRTRAGAGTNEKLFF
TRBV28,TRBJ2-3,CASSPPGQGAPDTQYF
TRBV5-1,TRBJ2-7,CASSLEAGKGEQYF
TRBV5-6,TRBJ2-7,CASSVEGTEKGYEQYF